Detailed here is one T cell receptor (beta chain). In its sample, this clone was seen a few times. Its recognized antigen is unknown. No base quality information exists; no much larger clone differs at one position. The sample's time point label is to be understood as: after anti-PD-1 therapy. For bulk TCRbeta sequencing, genomic DNA was extracted from tumor biopsies or peripheral blood, and input amounts ranged from about 616 ng to 6,500 ng. Every patient was a poor candidate for surgical resection and had histologically proven advanced or metastatic basal or squamous cell carcinoma. The basal cell carcinoma cohort was made up of some ten patients, and bulk tumor TCR sequencing was performed for 7 or 8 of these patients. The data stem from a study of T cells in tumors after PD-1 blockade (dated by TCRdb to between 2018 and 2021). Study-level background: Patients were excluded if they had prior checkpoint blockade, use of systemic immunosuppressants, or recent radiotherapy or other anti-cancer therapy within 4 weeks. Treatment consisted of either cemiplimab 350 mg every 2 weeks or pembrolizumab 200 mg every 3 weeks. Some patients also continued taking vismodegib 150 mg daily during anti-PD-1 treatment. An average of roughly 110,000 TCR templates (range about 21,000-280,000) and around 36,000 unique clonotypes was obtained for peripheral blood samples. Using site-matched tumors from BCC or SCC patients sampled before and after anti-PD-1 therapy, the study carried out paired single-cell RNA and TCR sequencing. To compare clonotypes in blood and tumor, bulk TCR sequencing was done on 10 peripheral blood samples taken from 5 or 6 patients. RECIST version 1.1 was used to evaluate clinical response.

The immunoSEQ platform was used for deep TCRbeta sequencing. Regarding the original processing steps: Only productive rearrangements were exported from the immunoSEQ Analyzer for downstream analysis. T cell phenotypes were assigned to bulk TCRbeta clonotypes by matching to single-cell RNA+TCR-seq clones sharing the same TCRbeta sequence. Using bulk TCR sequencing data, clone enrichment in tumor was calculated by dividing a clone's tumor frequency by the same clone's PBMC frequency. TCRs were sorted with GLIPH into specificity groups, meaning clusters of distinct TCRs that share CDR3 motifs and likely recognize common antigens. Not all clones reach the TCRdb copy of this immuneACCESS table, which keeps in-frame sequences only. Checked studies attribute under half of the gap to unresolved V genes and leave the rest unexplained. V and J calls and clone size follow that table, whereas D and trimming were derived from the DNA. Within this sample are under 75,000 clones, with about 74% of them counted one time only. The ten largest clones represent approximately 4.5% of the sample.

General conclusions and limits of the study: The source of novel T cell clones was not identified, and lymphoid organs or rare unexpanded clones within the tumor or the tumor periphery could be included among the possible sources. About 41% of tumor TCR clonotypes were found in blood, and some novel exhausted tumor clones appeared in pre-treatment blood, suggesting peripheral recruitment.

The sequencing used PBMCs, collected after anti-PD-1 treatment. The source of this sequence is a human donor with basal cell carcinoma.

The DNA sequence follows: TGTGCTAGTTTCGGACACCAAGAGACCCAGTACTTC. Its protein reads: CASFGHQETQYF. The V and J genes are TRBV12-5 and TRBJ2-5; the D gene identity is not certain. V is pared back by 8 bases and J by 0 bases, with 7 bases lying between the germline termini. The CDR1 and CDR2 encoded by the germline V gene are LGHNT and FRNRAP. The CDR3 starts with the cysteine, ends with the phenylalanine, and has 12 residues. The CDR3 DNA has 36 bases and is translated from base 1.